The clone carrying this T cell receptor (beta chain) was counted a few times. This sample was taken from a study of blood T cell repertoires in COVID-19. Overall study: Sites across the United States, Italy and Spain contributed samples from acute and convalescent COVID-19. PBMCs, B-cell-depleted T cells, or T cells were the source of the cDNA or gDNA that made up the material.

Authors' data handling: Using reference gene primer amplification, nucleated cell counts were estimated. Generated by immunoSEQ multiplex PCR, the TCRdb table keeps only in-frame clones and is missing some. V and J calls and clone size are as listed in that table; D and trimming were resolved from the DNA. Here the sample spans 100,000 to 150,000 clones, roughly three quarters being singletons. The sequenced sample consisted of peripheral blood. The sequence was obtained from a woman between 65 and 79 years old with acute or convalescent COVID-19.

The CDR3 DNA sequence: TGTGCCTGGAGTGGGCAGGGGAGAAATGGCTACACCTTC. Translated, it gives CAWSGQGRNGYTF. The chain carries TRBV30 and TRBJ1-2; the D gene is possibly TRBD1 (6 bases). Trimming removed 1 base from V and 6 bases from J, with 12 bases in between. The germline gives CDR1 GTSNPN, CDR2 SVGIG (reference sequence). CDR3 size: 13 residues.